This passage covers 25 T cell receptor beta chains from one sample sequenced in a study of CXCR3-negative and CXCR3-positive naive CD8 T cells. Researchers prepared the TRB cDNA libraries using 5' RACE with UMI labels. TCRdb re-analyzed the 5' RACE reads; it lists each CDR3 protein once, without DNA. The repertoire table contains 70,000 to 100,000 distinct CDR3 sequences. Specimen: naive CXCR3- CD8+ T cells from blood. Subset specified: CD45RO-CCR7+CD27+CD95- naive CD8+ T cells lacking CXCR3 (TNR3-). The receptors were sampled from a human donor in good health. Some clones in this sample may be carry-over from other donors' samples.

J is TRBJ2-1 and V is TRBV7-8. The CDR3 is 16 amino acids. Germline CDR1 SGHVS, CDR2 FQNEAQ. The CDR3 loop is CASSPSGLIPHNEQFF.

The V call is TRBV29-1, the J call TRBJ2-2; the D call from TCRdb, TRBD2, cannot be confirmed without DNA. Per germline, CDR1 SQVTM and CDR2 ANQGSEA. The CDR3 spans 15 residues. The chain's CDR3 is CSVGGGGAITGELFF.

The chain is built from TRBV14 and TRBJ2-1; the TCRdb D gene call, TRBD2, has no DNA to confirm it. This CDR3 is 14 amino acids long. Germline CDR1 and CDR2: SGHDN and FVKESK. The CDR3 loop reads CASSQDGRWDEQFF.

This chain connects TRBV4-3 to TRBJ2-3; without DNA, the TCRdb call of TRBD1 cannot be checked. The CDR3 covers 16 residues. Per germline, CDR1 LGHNA and CDR2 YSLEER. The CDR3 here is CASSQERQIFTDTQYF.

The chain employs TRBV28 and TRBJ2-2; the TCRdb call, TRBD2, lacks DNA for checking. CDR3 length: 14 amino acids. Germline values: CDR1 MDHEN, CDR2 SYDVKM. This chain's CDR3 is CASRRGLVTGELFF.

The chain combines TRBV28 with TRBJ2-7; the TCRdb D gene call, TRBD1, has no DNA to confirm it. Germline V lookup: CDR1 MDHEN, CDR2 SYDVKM. The CDR3 extends over 14 amino acids. The CDR3 spells CASSLPPRDYEQYF.

V and J are TRBV27 and TRBJ2-7; TCRdb proposes TRBD2, but this gene call is untestable without DNA. The germline gives CDR1 MNHEY, CDR2 SMNVEV (reference sequence). The CDR3 covers 15 residues. This CDR3 reads CASSLGSSGNYEQYF.

The CDR3 reads CASSVESYSYEQYF. V gene TRBV9 combines with J gene TRBJ2-7. This CDR3 has 14 amino acids. CDR1 and CDR2 from the germline V gene are SGDLS and YYNGEE.

The chain is built from TRBV21-1 and TRBJ1-5; TCRdb calls TRBD1, which cannot be checked without DNA. TRBV21-1 is a recognized pseudogene. This CDR3 is 19 amino acids long. The CDR3 loop is CASRNLPFTGSLSNQPQHF.

The CDR3 is CASSLVPLGTEAFF. The chain is built from TRBV7-9 and TRBJ1-1; as DNA is missing, the TRBD1 call by TCRdb cannot be tested. Germline V gene data show CDR1 as SEHNR and CDR2 as FQNEAQ (reference sequence). This CDR3 comprises 14 residues.

The chain employs TRBV19 and TRBJ2-2; absent DNA, TCRdb's TRBD1 call cannot be checked. The CDR3 spans 15 residues. Germline-derived CDR1 and CDR2 are LNHDA and SQIVND (reference sequence). The CDR3 sequence is CASSIQGWYTGELFF.

This chain connects TRBV5-1 to TRBJ2-1; TCRdb reports TRBD1, a call that lacks DNA to check it against. CDR1 and CDR2 from the germline V gene are SGHRS and YFSETQ. The CDR3 sequence is 18 residues long. The CDR3 is CASRPVSGGYYSYNEQFF.

The J gene is TRBJ1-1, the V gene TRBV12-3 or TRBV12-4. This CDR3 is built from 12 residues. The chain's CDR3 is CATTGGEAEAFF.

This chain uses TRBV2 with TRBJ1-1; TCRdb selects TRBD1, and the lack of DNA leaves this call unchecked. The CDR3 contains 15 residues. Germline CDR1 is SNHLY and CDR2 is FYNNEI. The CDR3 here is CASRDQDRGRTEAFF.

V is TRBV15 and J is TRBJ2-3. CDR1 is LNHNV, CDR2 YYDKDF, per germline (reference sequence). The CDR3 loop spans 14 amino acids. CDR3 loop: CATSRARVPDTQYF. The variable domain in full, with the rest retrieved from reference TRBV15 and TRBJ2-3, is DAMVIQNPRYQVTQFGKPVTLSCSQTLNHNVMYWYQQKSSQAPKLLFHYYDKDFNNEADTPDNFQSRRPNTSFCFLDIRSPGLGDTAMYLCATSRARVPDTQYFGPGTRLTVL.

The chain recombines TRBV14 with TRBJ2-3; absent DNA, TCRdb's TRBD2 call cannot be checked. Per germline, CDR1 SGHDN and CDR2 FVKESK. The CDR3 contains 19 residues. CDR3 sequence reads: CASSLAGALAGDRTDTQYF.

The CDR3 is CASTYRTGGNTEAFF. The J gene is TRBJ1-1, the V gene TRBV27; the TCRdb D gene call, TRBD1, has no DNA to confirm it. The CDR3 is 15 residues long. Germline CDR1 reads MNHEY; CDR2 reads SMNVEV (reference sequence).

The CDR3 region is CASSLGGAFYEQYF. The genes are TRBV5-1 and TRBJ2-7; absent DNA, TCRdb's TRBD1 call cannot be checked. The CDR3 consists of 14 residues. CDR1 and CDR2 (germline): SGHRS, YFSETQ.

The J gene is TRBJ1-2, the V gene TRBV2; there is no DNA to check the TCRdb D call of TRBD1. From germline, CDR1 is SNHLY and CDR2 FYNNEI. The CDR3 runs to 15 residues. The CDR3 region is CASSDRPDRGRGYTF. The full variable domain, its missing parts supplied by reference TRBV2 and TRBJ1-2, is EPEVTQTPSHQVTQMGQEVILRCVPISNHLYFYWYRQILGQKVEFLVSFYNNEISEKSEIFDDQFSVERPDGSNFTLKIRSTKLEDSAMYFCASSDRPDRGRGYTFGSGTRLTVV.

This chain connects TRBV5-6 to TRBJ1-5. CDR1 and CDR2 (germline): SGHDT, YYEEEE. The CDR3 covers 12 residues. The CDR3 sequence is CASGLLGQPQHF.

The V gene is TRBV29-1, the J gene TRBJ2-5; the TRBD1 assignment by TCRdb is unverifiable without DNA. The CDR3 has 13 amino acids. Germline CDR1 SQVTM, CDR2 ANQGSEA. The CDR3 is CSPYPPSTGTQYF.

J is TRBJ2-1 and V is TRBV7-3. The CDR3 has 17 amino acids. The germline V gene encodes CDR1 SGHTA and CDR2 FQGTGA. CDR3 residues: CASSLFEAGASYNEQFF.

The chain recombines TRBV9 with TRBJ2-2; TCRdb names TRBD1, which stays unverified in the absence of DNA. The CDR3 contains 16 residues. Germline-derived CDR1 and CDR2 are SGDLS and YYNGEE. The CDR3 spells CASSGSGAPHTGELFF.

The genes are TRBV7-2 and TRBJ1-6. The CDR3 extends over 14 amino acids. Germline CDR1 is SGHTA and CDR2 is FQGNSA. CDR3 residues: CASSLVGGDSPLHF.

The V gene is TRBV11-2, the J gene TRBJ2-1; TCRdb indicates TRBD2, and absent DNA this call remains unverified. This CDR3 is built from 16 residues. Germline V CDR1 and CDR2: SGHAT, FQNNGV. CDR3 sequence: CASSLVLQLRDNEQFF.